This T cell receptor beta chain comes out of a study of T cell responses to AZD1222 COVID-19 vaccine (dated by TCRdb to the early 2020s). Regarding the study in general: AZD1222 recipients with second doses at about 4 weeks or about 12 weeks were pooled, because spike-specific TCR depth and breadth did not differ between schedules. Trial participants were enrolled by age into 18-55, 56-69 and 70-plus year subgroups, with about 150, 28 and 57 TCR-sequenced participants respectively. A total of approximately 240 trial participants underwent TCR sequencing, of whom 200 to 220 had received two doses of AZD1222 and approximately 26 had received two doses of the MenACWY control vaccine. Study-wide findings and limitations: Conclusions about previously exposed vaccinees are limited, since just 5 to 7 AZD1222 recipients were seropositive for SARS-CoV-2 at baseline. Because no day 14 peak-response samples were available, repertoires were characterized only after the peak T cell response. Reportedly, almost half of the unique spike-specific TCRs recognized epitopes lying outside the regions that are mutated in the B.1.351 and B.1.1.7 variants. Participants were mostly white British, with more females than males. The authors suggested clonal diversity may have been underestimated. The vaccine-associated CD4 TCRs covered the entire spike protein, and the dominant responses fell in regions 160-218 and 743-854. A significant rise in spike-specific TCR breadth and depth was observed after two AZD1222 doses relative to day 0 and relative to MenACWY recipients. The 56-69-year group was small, and its depth increase did not reach significance, likely because of low power.

The germline V gene (reference sequence) provides CDR1 SEHNR and CDR2 FQNEAQ. There are 16 amino acids in the CDR3, from cysteine to phenylalanine inclusive. The kept DNA is CDR3 alone, 48 bases in frame from the first base. V sheds 1 base and J sheds 4 bases, leaving 16 bases between their ends. The sample's time point label is to be understood as: baseline before first vaccination. Vaccinee samples came from UK trials COV001 and COV002, including a single-blind randomized controlled phase 2/3 trial of AZD1222 (ChAdOx1 nCoV-19) in healthy adults. For TCRbeta chain sequencing, PBMC samples from trial participants were taken at day 0 and at day 28 after the second dose. The CDR3 regions of human TCRbeta chains were analyzed by immunosequencing. On the authors' methods: TCRs in the repertoires were matched against a reference library of SARS-CoV-2-specific TCRs that had been generated with the MIRA antigen-specificity platform. Breadth was defined as the fraction of unique TCRs that were SARS-CoV-2-associated, and depth was defined as the fraction of total T cells that were SARS-CoV-2-associated. Each spike-specific TCR was assigned to its reactive spike region and to a CD4 or CD8 class using the MIRA data. Log10-transformed breadth and depth values were compared by one-way ANOVA with Sidak's multiple comparisons tests. This is the immuneACCESS table as TCRdb keeps it, with only in-frame sequences that have V and J called. A part of the clones is gone; compared with another copy, unresolved V genes explain less than half, and the rest is unexplained. Clone size and V and J calls were adopted from that table, with D and trimming inferred from the DNA. The sample table records 110,000 to 150,000 clones; around 93% of these occur just once. The ten largest make up about 9% of the sample.

In the case of this clone: It lacks a known antigen. No base quality values were provided; no much bigger clone lies one nucleotide off.

The chain is encoded by TRBV7-9 joined to TRBJ1-2, and TRBD1 may be the D gene, going by 5 matching bases. The sequence was obtained from an adult in good health. The sequencing here drew on peripheral blood, taken on day 0 of AZD1222 vaccination. The CDR3 corresponds to CASSLVGGAGLYGYTF. The bases read TGTGCCAGCAGCTTAGTGGGAGGGGCAGGACTCTATGGCTACACCTTC.